Listed here are 18 T cell receptor beta chains from one sample, sequenced in a study of CD8+CD57+ T cells in acquired aplastic anemia. It was genomic DNA that served as the template for profiling TCR beta VDJ and CDR3. TCRdb fed the reads into MiXCR, producing one record per CDR3 protein. The table lists more than 100,000 distinct CDR3 sequences, over 45% of them singletons. Sequenced: sorted CD4+, CD8+, or CD8+CD57+ T cells (not recorded which) from PBMCs. The receptors were sampled from a human donor in good health, serving as a control.

The J gene is TRBJ2-7, the V gene TRBV6-1; D is uncertain. Trimming removed 6 bases from V and 12 bases from J, with 18 bases in between. CDR1 and CDR2 (germline): MNHNS, SASEGT. This CDR3 has 12 residues. The CDR3 protein is CASRPYAGPLYV. The CDR3 DNA reads TGTGCCAGCAGGCCATACGCAGGTCCCTTGTACGTC.

At least ten counts were recorded for this clonotype. The chain employs TRBV7-9 and TRBJ2-1; D assignment may be TRBD1 or TRBD2 (5 bases each). The CDR3 covers 15 residues. Germline CDR1 and CDR2: SEHNR and FQNEAQ (reference sequence). The V gene lost 3 bases and the J gene lost 3 bases, with 12 bases spanning the gap. The CDR3: CASSLEAGYYNEQFF. For the CDR3, the DNA is TGTGCCAGCAGCTTGGAGGCAGGGTACTACAATGAGCAGTTCTTC.

This chain connects TRBV15 to TRBJ2-7; 10 positions agree with TRBD1. The CDR3 is made up of 16 amino acids. Trimming removed 2 bases from V and 2 bases from J; junction bases left unmatched: 6. CDR1 is LNHNV and CDR2 is YYDKDF in the germline V gene (reference sequence). The CDR3 is CATSRLYGTGAYEQYF. CDR3 nucleotides: TGTGCCACCAGCAGATTATACGGGACAGGGGCCTACGAGCAGTACTTC.

This clonotype was observed a few times. The rearrangement links TRBV6-1 to TRBJ1-6; 8 bases agree with TRBD1. Per germline, CDR1 MNHNS and CDR2 SASEGT. This CDR3 region has 14 residues. V dropped 5 bases and J dropped 9; count of bases not matched to a gene: 6. The CDR3 here is CASSPGTGVSPLHF. The CDR3 region has the DNA TGTGCCAGCAGTCCCGGGACAGGCGTTTCACCCCTCCACTTT.

The CDR3 DNA reads as TGTGCCAGCAGTGGCCGCCAGGGCCGGGACGAGCAGTACTTC. The encoded protein is CASSGRQGRDEQYF. The rearrangement joins TRBV2 to TRBJ2-7; tentative D call: TRBD1 (5 bases). The CDR3 length is 14 residues. CDR1 is SNHLY, CDR2 FYNNEI, per germline. Trimming took off 4 bases at V and 5 bases at J, with 15 bases between the two ends.

The gene calls are TRBV19 and TRBJ2-7, with 9 positions matching TRBD1. Per the germline V gene, CDR1 is LNHDA and CDR2 is SQIVND (reference sequence). The CDR3 contains 15 residues. Trimming took 5 bases from V and 1 from J; bases not matched to a gene: 6. The CDR3 here is CASSRRGTGSYEQYF. CDR3 coding DNA: TGTGCCAGTAGTCGTCGCGGGACAGGGTCCTACGAGCAGTACTTC.

This clonotype was detected many times. The chain is built from TRBV5-1 and TRBJ1-2; unclear D gene. The CDR3 totals 14 residues. Trimming stripped 4 bases from V and 11 bases from J, with 21 bases between. Germline V gives CDR1 SGHRS, CDR2 YFSETQ. The CDR3: CASSETSLRGWYTF. CDR3 sequence (DNA): TGCGCCAGCAGCGAAACTAGTCTCCGAGGTTGGTACACCTTC.

This clonotype was detected many times. V usage is TRBV11-3 and J usage is TRBJ2-7; D perhaps matches TRBD1 (5 bases). The CDR3 extends over 15 amino acids. Germline V gene sequence: CDR1 SGHNT, CDR2 YENEEA. V was clipped by 0 bases and J by 2 bases, with 11 bases between them. In DNA, the CDR3 is TGTGCCAGCAGCTTAGAACAGGACGTCCCCTACGAGCAGTACTTC. Translated, it gives CASSLEQDVPYEQYF.

This chain uses TRBV20-1 with TRBJ2-5; 13 positions agree with TRBD2. CDR3 size: 15 residues. Germline-derived CDR1 and CDR2 are DFQATT and SNEGSKA (reference sequence). Trimming cost V 0 bases and J 5 bases; bases outside gene matches: 3. The CDR3 spells CSARETSGGRETQYF. In DNA form, the CDR3 reads TGCAGTGCTAGAGAGACTAGCGGGGGGCGGGAGACCCAGTACTTC.

This clonotype was counted ten times or more. The chain has TRBV5-4 and TRBJ2-1; the D is unclear. The germline CDR1 and CDR2 sequences are SGHNT and YYREEE (reference sequence). V gave up 1 base and J gave up 0 bases, with 8 bases separating them. The CDR3 loop spans 15 amino acids. The CDR3 coding sequence is TGTGCCAGCAGCTTGTCTGGATACTCCTACAATGAGCAGTTCTTC. It specifies CASSLSGYSYNEQFF. The full variable domain, with the rest looked up from reference TRBV5-4 and TRBJ2-1, is ETGVTQSPTHLIKTRGQQVTLRCSSQSGHNTVSWYQQALGQGPQFIFQYYREEENGRGNFPPRFSGLQFPNYSSELNVNALELDDSALYLCASSLSGYSYNEQFFGPGTRLTVL.

CDR3 coding DNA: TGTGCCAGCAGTGAATGGAGGGGAGTCTCCTACGAGCAGTACTTC. Its protein product is CASSEWRGVSYEQYF. The V and J genes are TRBV25-1 and TRBJ2-7, with TRBD2 as a possible D gene (6 bases). This CDR3 region has 15 residues. V shed 1 base and J shed 0 bases, with 10 bases lying between them. CDR1 is MGHDK and CDR2 is SYGVNS in the germline V gene.

V is TRBV6-4 and J is TRBJ2-3; no definite D call. This CDR3 comprises 14 residues. V dropped 4 bases and J dropped 2 bases, with 10 bases sitting between them. CDR1 and CDR2 (germline): MRHNA, SNTAGT. For the CDR3, the DNA is TGTGCCAGCAGTGCTCAGGCCGACACAGATACGCAGTATTTT. Its protein is CASSAQADTDTQYF.

To note about this clonotype: A read error may be the cause here, since a much bigger clone is one base away. This sequence joins TRBV7-8 and TRBJ2-3; 8 bases align to TRBD2. V shed 1 base, J shed 6 bases, and the junction held 12 bases outside the gene matches. Per the germline V gene, CDR1 is SGHVS and CDR2 is FQNEAQ. This CDR3 is built from 17 residues. Here the CDR3 DNA reads TGTGCCAGCAGCTTAGGAGGTCGAGTAGCGGGGACCGATACGCAGTATTTT. Its translation is CASSLGGRVAGTDTQYF. Supplemented by reference TRBV7-8 and TRBJ2-3, the full variable domain reads GAGVSQSPRYKVAKRGQDVALRCDPISGHVSLFWYQQALGQGPEFLTYFQNEAQLDKSGLPSDRFFAERPEGSVSTLKIQRTQQEDSAVYLCASSLGGRVAGTDTQYFGPGTRLTVL.

The rearrangement links TRBV19 to TRBJ2-5, with 9 bases identical to TRBD2. Germline-derived CDR1 and CDR2 are LNHDA and SQIVND (reference sequence). V was pared by 4 bases and J by 5 bases, with 5 bases of the junction left unmatched. This CDR3 has 14 residues. CDR3 region: CASSSGRGRETQYF. In DNA, the CDR3 is TGTGCCAGTAGTAGCGGGAGGGGGCGGGAGACCCAGTACTTC.

Ten or more counts support this clonotype. The gene calls are TRBV29-1 and TRBJ1-1; TRBD1 might be the D (5 bases). Deletions cut 6 bases from V and 2 bases from J, with 19 bases between. The CDR3 totals 15 residues. From germline, CDR1 is SQVTM and CDR2 ANQGSEA. CDR3 loop: CSVQRTGRVNTEAFF. For the CDR3, the DNA is TGCAGCGTCCAACGGACGGGGCGGGTAAACACTGAAGCTTTCTTT.

This clonotype was seen a single time. The rearrangement joins TRBV12-3 or TRBV12-4 to TRBJ1-1; perhaps TRBD1 as D (6 bases). The ends were cut back, 4 bases at V and 6 bases at J, with 12 bases in the middle. The CDR3 has 13 amino acids. In DNA, the CDR3 is TGTGCCAGCAGTTACAGGGAGGGGGCTGAAGCTTTCTTT. It codes for CASSYREGAEAFF.

The J gene is TRBJ2-5, the V gene TRBV15, with TRBD1 matching over 7 bases. The V gene's germline CDR1 is LNHNV and CDR2 YYDKDF (reference sequence). The CDR3 extends over 14 amino acids. The J segment lost 4 bases and the V segment lost 6 bases, leaving 8 bases of the junction unmatched. This CDR3 is CATRGIGGRETQYF. CDR3 in DNA: TGTGCCACCAGGGGGATAGGGGGCCGAGAGACCCAGTACTTC.

V is TRBV5-1 and J is TRBJ2-3; D uncertain. Trimming shortened V by 1 base and J by 2 bases, and 11 bases separated the two germline ends. The CDR3 length is 15 residues. Per the germline V gene, CDR1 is SGHRS and CDR2 is YFSETQ. The CDR3 sequence is CASSLQWANTDTQYF. CDR3 bases: TGCGCCAGCAGCTTGCAGTGGGCGAACACAGATACGCAGTATTTT.